Presented here are 9 T cell receptor beta chains from one specimen sequenced in a study of blood T cells in healthy people across ages (dated by TCRdb to between 2014 and 2016). The library was built by means of 5' RACE. Sequenced using an Illumina HiSeq 2500. A second PCR of about 6 to 12 cycles was run with a J-beta primer mix and a sample-barcoded 5' primer. TCRdb reran the public reads through fastp at Q25 and MiXCR, keeping productive beta chains. Here each entry gathers all rows of one CDR3 protein and keeps the most common genes and DNA. The sample data list some 890,000 distinct CDR3 sequences, and roughly 28% of these were observed just once. Roughly a tenth of the sample comes from the top ten. These data are also associated with another study on T cells of mothers and their children.

The sequencing sample was made of blood. The receptors stem from a woman between 35 and 50 years old in good health.

The chain couples TRBV27 to TRBJ1-2, with no clear D. CDR1 and CDR2 (germline): MNHEY, SMNVEV (reference sequence). V was pared by 6 bases and J by 4 bases, with 12 bases between. The CDR3 covers 13 residues. The CDR3 bases are TGTGCCAGCAGCGGTCCCGAGGGCTATGGCTACACCTTC. Translation gives CASSGPEGYGYTF.

With respect to this clonotype: This may come from a read error, since a much larger clone is one base off. This rearrangement joins TRBV7-3 to TRBJ2-7; D gene ambiguous. The CDR3 runs 13 residues. Germline CDR1 reads SGHTA; CDR2 reads FQGTGA. Trimming pared 5 bases from V and 2 bases from J, leaving 10 bases between. The CDR3 is CASSPGWTYEQYF. As DNA, the CDR3 is TGTGCCAGCAGCCCCGGTTGGACCTACGAGCAGTACTTC.

This clonotype was seen more than once but under ten times. The V gene is TRBV15, the J gene TRBJ2-1; possibly TRBD1 for D (6 bases). The CDR3 contains 16 residues. Germline assignment: CDR1 LNHNV and CDR2 YYDKDF (reference sequence). V lost 1 base and J 10 bases, leaving 20 bases between the germline ends. As DNA, the CDR3 is TGTGCCACCAGCAGAGCACCGACAGGTTCCTCCTACGAGCAGTTCTTC. It encodes CATSRAPTGSSYEQFF.

The rearrangement links TRBV27 to TRBJ1-1; D might be TRBD1 (6 bases). This CDR3 region has 12 residues. The germline V gene has CDR1 MNHEY and CDR2 SMNVEV (reference sequence). V was clipped by 5 bases and J by 7 bases, with 11 bases between them. The CDR3 region is CASSTCRGEAFF. In DNA form, the CDR3 reads TGTGCCAGCAGTACGTGCAGGGGTGAAGCTTTCTTT.

This clonotype was recorded a few times. The chain employs TRBV5-1 and TRBJ2-5; D might be TRBD1 (7 bases). The CDR3 sequence is 15 residues long. V was clipped by 0 bases and J by 1 base, with 10 bases between them. Per germline, CDR1 SGHRS and CDR2 YFSETQ. The CDR3 loop is CASSLAEGAQETQYF. CDR3 in DNA: TGCGCCAGCAGCTTGGCGGAGGGGGCCCAAGAGACCCAGTACTTC.

The gene calls are TRBV27 and TRBJ1-4; D is unresolved. Germline lookup yields CDR1 MNHEY and CDR2 SMNVEV (reference sequence). Deletions cut 2 bases from V and 0 bases from J, with 7 bases between. This CDR3 comprises 15 residues. The CDR3: CASSLTFATNEKLFF. Here the CDR3 DNA reads TGTGCCAGCAGTTTAACATTCGCAACTAATGAAAAACTGTTTTTT.

This clonotype showed up many times. The J gene is TRBJ2-5, the V gene TRBV9, with D possibly being TRBD2 (6 bases). The CDR3 extends over 15 amino acids. Germline V lookup: CDR1 SGDLS, CDR2 YYNGEE. V lost 0 bases to trimming and J lost 5 bases, with 14 bases between them. This CDR3 reads CASSVDSGRGETQYF. CDR3 nucleotide sequence: TGTGCCAGCAGCGTAGATAGCGGCCGAGGGGAGACCCAGTACTTC.

This clonotype was counted many times. The chain links TRBV4-3 to TRBJ2-5; D gene ambiguous. Germline V gene data show CDR1 as LGHNA and CDR2 as YSLEER. The CDR3 sequence is 13 residues long. V dropped 4 bases and J dropped 2 bases, with 8 bases sitting between them. The CDR3 protein is CASSRGSQETQYF. DNA of the CDR3: TGCGCCAGCAGCCGAGGTTCTCAAGAGACCCAGTACTTC.

As to this clonotype: This may be a read error: a much more frequent sequence differs by one nucleotide. The CDR3 DNA reads as TGTGCCAGCAGCTCCCTAATGAACGGGGACAGTGAGCAGTACTTC. Encoded protein: CASSSLMNGDSEQYF. The chain carries TRBV5-6 and TRBJ2-5; 7 bases line up with TRBD1. The CDR3 covers 15 residues. Germline values: CDR1 SGHDT, CDR2 YYEEEE. Trimming removed 3 bases from V and 11 bases from J; junction bases left unmatched: 16.